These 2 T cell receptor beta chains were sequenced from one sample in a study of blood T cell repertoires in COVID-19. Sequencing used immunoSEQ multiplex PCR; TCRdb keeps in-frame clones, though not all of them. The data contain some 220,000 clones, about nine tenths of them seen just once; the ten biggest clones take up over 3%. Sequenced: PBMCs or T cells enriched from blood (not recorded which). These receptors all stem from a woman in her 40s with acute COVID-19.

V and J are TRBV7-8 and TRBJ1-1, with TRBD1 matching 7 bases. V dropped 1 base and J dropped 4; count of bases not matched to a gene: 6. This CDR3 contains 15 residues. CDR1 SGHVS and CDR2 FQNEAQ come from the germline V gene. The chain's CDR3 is CASSLESRQGTEAFF. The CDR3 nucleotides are TGTGCCAGCAGCTTAGAGTCGAGACAGGGCACTGAAGCTTTCTTT.

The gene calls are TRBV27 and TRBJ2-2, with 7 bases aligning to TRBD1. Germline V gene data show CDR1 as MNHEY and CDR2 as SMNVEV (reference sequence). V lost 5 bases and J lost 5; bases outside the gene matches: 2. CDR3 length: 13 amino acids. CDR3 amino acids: CASSLTGTGELFF. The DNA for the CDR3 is TGTGCCAGCAGTCTGACAGGGACCGGGGAGCTGTTTTTT.